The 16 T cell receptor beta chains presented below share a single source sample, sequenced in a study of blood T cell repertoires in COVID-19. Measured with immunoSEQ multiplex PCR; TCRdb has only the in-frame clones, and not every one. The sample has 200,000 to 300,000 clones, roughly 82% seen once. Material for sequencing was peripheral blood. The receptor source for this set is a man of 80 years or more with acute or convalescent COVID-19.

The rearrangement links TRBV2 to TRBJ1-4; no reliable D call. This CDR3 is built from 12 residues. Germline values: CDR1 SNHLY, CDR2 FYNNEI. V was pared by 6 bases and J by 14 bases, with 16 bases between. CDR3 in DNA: TGTGCCAGCAGGCCAGCCGAGCCGGGGCTGTTTTTT. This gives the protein CASRPAEPGLFF.

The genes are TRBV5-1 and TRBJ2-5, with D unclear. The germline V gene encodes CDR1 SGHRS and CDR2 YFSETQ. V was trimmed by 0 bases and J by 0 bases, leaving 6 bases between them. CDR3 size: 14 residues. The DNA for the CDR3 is TGCGCCAGCAGCTTGGTTCCAGACCAAGAGACCCAGTACTTC. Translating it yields CASSLVPDQETQYF. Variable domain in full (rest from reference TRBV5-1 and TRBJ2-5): KAGVTQTPRYLIKTRGQQVTLSCSPISGHRSVSWYQQTPGQGLQFLFEYFSETQRNKGNFPGRFSGRQFSNSRSEMNVSTLELGDSALYLCASSLVPDQETQYFGPGTRLLVL.

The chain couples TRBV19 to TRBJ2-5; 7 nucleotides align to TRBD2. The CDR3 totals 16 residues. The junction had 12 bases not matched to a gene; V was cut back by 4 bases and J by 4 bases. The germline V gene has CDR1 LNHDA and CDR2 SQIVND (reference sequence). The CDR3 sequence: CASSSPGLVSRETQYF. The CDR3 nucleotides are TGTGCCAGTAGTAGCCCAGGACTAGTGTCGAGAGAGACCCAGTACTTC.

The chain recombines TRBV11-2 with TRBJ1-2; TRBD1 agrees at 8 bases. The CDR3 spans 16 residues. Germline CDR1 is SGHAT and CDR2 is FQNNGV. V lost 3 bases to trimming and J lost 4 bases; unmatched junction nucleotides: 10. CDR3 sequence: CASSFSTGQGGYGYTF. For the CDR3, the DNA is TGTGCCAGCAGCTTTAGCACCGGACAGGGAGGCTATGGCTACACCTTC.

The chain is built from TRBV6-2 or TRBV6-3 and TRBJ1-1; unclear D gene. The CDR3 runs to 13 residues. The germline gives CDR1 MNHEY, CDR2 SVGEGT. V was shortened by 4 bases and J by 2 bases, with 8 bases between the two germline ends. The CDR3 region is CASSFGRNTEAFF. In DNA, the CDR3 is TGTGCCAGCAGTTTTGGCAGAAACACTGAAGCTTTCTTT.

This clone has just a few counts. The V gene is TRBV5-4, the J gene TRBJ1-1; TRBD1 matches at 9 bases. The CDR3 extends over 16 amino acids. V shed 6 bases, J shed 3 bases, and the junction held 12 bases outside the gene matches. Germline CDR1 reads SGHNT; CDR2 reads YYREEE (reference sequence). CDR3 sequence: CASNKAPGQGYTEAFF. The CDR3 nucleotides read TGTGCCAGCAACAAGGCCCCGGGACAGGGATACACTGAAGCTTTCTTT.

The CDR3 DNA reads TGTGCCAGCAGCAGAAAGCCCCGACAGGGTGGTTCGACCGGGGAGCTGTTTTTT. It codes for CASSRKPRQGGSTGELFF. This sequence joins TRBV7-3 and TRBJ2-2; 7 bases map to TRBD1. V gave up 5 bases and J gave up 5 bases; unmatched junction bases: 17. Germline CDR1 and CDR2: SGHTA and FQGTGA. This CDR3 region has 18 residues.

The CDR3, as DNA: TGTGCCAGCAGTGAAGGGGGGACACCTCAACCCATATATGGCTACACCTTC. It yields the protein CASSEGGTPQPIYGYTF. The V gene is TRBV6-1, the J gene TRBJ1-2; TRBD1 might be the D (6 bases). The CDR3 has 17 residues. From germline, CDR1 is MNHNS and CDR2 SASEGT. The V end was cut by 1 base, the J end by 5 bases, with 20 bases between.

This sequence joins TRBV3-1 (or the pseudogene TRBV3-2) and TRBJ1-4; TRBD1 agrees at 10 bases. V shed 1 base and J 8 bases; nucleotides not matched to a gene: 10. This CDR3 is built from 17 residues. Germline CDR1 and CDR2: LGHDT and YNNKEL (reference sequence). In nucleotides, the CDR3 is TGTGCCAGCAGCCAAGGGGACAGGGGCCTCACGGAGGAAAAACTGTTTTTT. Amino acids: CASSQGDRGLTEEKLFF.

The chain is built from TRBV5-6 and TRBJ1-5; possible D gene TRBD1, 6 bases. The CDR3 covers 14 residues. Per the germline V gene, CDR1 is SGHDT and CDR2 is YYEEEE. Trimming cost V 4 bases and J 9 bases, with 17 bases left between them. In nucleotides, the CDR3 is TGTGCCAGCAGCCTAAGACAGGCGGCTGGGCCCCAGCATTTT. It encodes CASSLRQAAGPQHF.

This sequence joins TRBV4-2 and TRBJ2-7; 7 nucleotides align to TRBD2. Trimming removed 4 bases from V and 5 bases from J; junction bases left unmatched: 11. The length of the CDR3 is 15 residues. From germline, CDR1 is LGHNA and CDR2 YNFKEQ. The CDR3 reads CASSRTGRETDEQYF. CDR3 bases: TGTGCCAGCAGCCGGACTGGGAGGGAGACCGACGAGCAGTACTTC.

The CDR3 spells CASSEQVANEKLFF. The CDR3 bases are TGTGCCAGCAGCGAACAGGTGGCAAATGAAAAACTGTTTTTT. V usage is TRBV9 and J usage is TRBJ1-4, with D possibly matching TRBD1 (5 bases). Germline V gene data show CDR1 as SGDLS and CDR2 as YYNGEE. The CDR3 loop spans 14 amino acids. Trimming took off 3 bases at V and 5 bases at J, with 11 bases between the two ends.

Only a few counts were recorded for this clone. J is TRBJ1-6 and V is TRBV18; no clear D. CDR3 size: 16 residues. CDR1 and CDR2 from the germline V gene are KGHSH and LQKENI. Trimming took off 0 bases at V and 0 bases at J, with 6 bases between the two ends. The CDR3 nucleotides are TGTGCCAGCTCACCACCTGGGAGCTCCTATAATTCACCCCTCCACTTT. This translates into CASSPPGSSYNSPLHF.

CDR3 in amino acids: CATSRGTGVGENIQYF. CDR3 sequence (DNA): TGTGCCACCAGCAGAGGGACAGGGGTAGGGGAAAACATTCAGTACTTC. The rearrangement uses TRBV15 and TRBJ2-4; 9 nucleotides agree with TRBD1. With 1 base clipped from V and 5 bases from J, the junction kept 6 bases outside the gene matches. The CDR3 length is 16 residues. Germline CDR1 reads LNHNV; CDR2 reads YYDKDF (reference sequence).

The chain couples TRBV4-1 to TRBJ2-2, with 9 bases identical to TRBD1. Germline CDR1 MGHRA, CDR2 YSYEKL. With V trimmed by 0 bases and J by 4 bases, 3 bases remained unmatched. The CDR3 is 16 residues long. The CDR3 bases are TGCGCCAGCAGCCAAGAGGAGACAGGGGGCACCGGGGAGCTGTTTTTT. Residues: CASSQEETGGTGELFF.

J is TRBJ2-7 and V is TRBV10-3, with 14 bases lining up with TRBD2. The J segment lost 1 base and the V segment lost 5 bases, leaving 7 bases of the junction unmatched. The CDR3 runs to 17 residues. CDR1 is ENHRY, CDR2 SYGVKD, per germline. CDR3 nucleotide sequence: TGTGCCATCAGTAGGCGGACTAGCGGGGGGCTATCCTACGAGCAGTACTTC. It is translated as CAISRRTSGGLSYEQYF.